The TCR beta chain under discussion was sequenced for a study of blood T cells in healthy people across ages (dated by TCRdb to between 2015 and 2016). About the full investigation: In model experiments, template switching captured about one uniquely barcoded TCR beta cDNA molecule for every two T cells. To track age-related changes in TCR beta repertoire diversity, the study relied on deep sequencing normalized with unique cDNA molecular identifiers. The donors were divided into four age groups: young (average around 16 years), middle-aged (almost 40), aged (roughly 66) and long-lived (approximately 74). To avoid experimental bias, donors of different ages were randomly spread across the sequencing lanes. Two additional independent replicas of 1 million unique cDNA reads from the same blood draw were analyzed for two donors (one aged 18 to 30 and one aged 80 or older).

CDR1 and CDR2, looked up from the germline V gene, are SGHTA and FQGNSA. From cysteine to phenylalanine, the CDR3 is 14 amino acids long. The DNA shown is the 42-base CDR3, in frame from base 1. Ends trimmed: V by 9 bases, J by 5 bases; bases unmatched to a gene: 7. The table lists this clonotype with many counts. This clone's antigen is unknown. No base qualities exist here, and no much larger clone lies one base off it. The 35 to 40 donors, aged roughly 6 to 100 years, were systemically healthy Caucasian individuals from Russia. Each donor gave 8 to 10 milliliters of peripheral blood, drawn into EDTA-treated Vacutainer tubes. PBMCs were isolated by Ficoll-Paque density-gradient centrifugation, with at least 6 million obtained per sample. Total RNA was extracted from PBMCs with Trizol reagent, with at least 5.5 micrograms obtained per sample. The percentages of naive CD45RAhigh/CD27high T cells were determined by flow cytometry on a PBMC aliquot from every donor.

Overall results and qualifications from the work: The long-lived group showed more naive CD4+ T cells, fewer expanded clones and increased TCR diversity than the aged group, suggesting age selection. Because donor CMV infection status was unknown, age-related changes in expanded clonotypes were potentially confounded. Estimates of total diversity based on one million sequenced T cells were considered lower bounds and underestimates. As age increased, observed TCR beta diversity per million T cells dropped in a roughly linear way, and a significant reduction was already evident by age 40. Since profiling was done on bulk unsorted PBMCs, naive and antigen-experienced compartments could not be conclusively compared. There was a strong correlation between observed TCR beta diversity and the percentage of naive T cells measured by flow cytometry.

The library was made by 5' RACE. Sequenced using an Illumina HiSeq 2500. The second PCR ran for about 6 to 12 cycles and used a J-beta primer mix along with a sample-barcoded 5' primer. A unique molecular identifier was introduced onto each TCR beta cDNA molecule by a template-switch 5' adaptor carrying 12 random nucleotides. Each sample yielded at least 3 million CDR3-containing paired-end reads. First-strand cDNA synthesis was performed from all RNA using the Mint cDNA synthesis kit, with priming by a TRBC-specific oligonucleotide. Following uracil-DNA glycosylase treatment, a first 18-cycle PCR with universal primers M1SS and BC2_uni_R was performed on all cDNA. The source study handled its data this way. For normalization, 1 million high-quality reads, each with a distinct molecular identifier, were randomly selected from each sample. Instead of being binned into consensus sequences, reads that shared molecular identifiers were thrown out. MiTCR, run with a Q25 quality threshold and the strictest error-elimination algorithm, handled CDR3 identification, clonotype clustering and error correction. A nonparametric unseen species model with Euler transformation was used to estimate lower-bound total TCR beta diversity. TCRdb's own reprocessing of the public reads used fastp at Q25 and MiXCR and kept productive beta chains. Records with the same CDR3 protein are collapsed into one entry carrying the most frequent genes and DNA. The V and J calls follow TCRdb's processing rather than the paper's. The sample table shows about 1.8 million distinct CDR3 sequences, and approximately 50% are seen once. The ten largest clones take up around 2.1% of the sample.

The source material was blood. The origin of this receptor is a woman between 40 and 50 years old in good health. This chain joins TRBV7-2 to TRBJ2-3; 11 nucleotides in the junction match TRBD2. The CDR3 region: CASRLAGRGDTQYF. The DNA sequence is given as TGTGCCAGTCGACTAGCGGGACGAGGAGATACGCAGTATTTT.